This T cell receptor (beta chain) was documented in a study of CD4+ T cells in melanoma (dated by TCRdb to between 2021 and 2022). With regard to the full study: The study investigated neoantigen-specific CD4+ T cells in human melanoma. Beyond this particular receptor, the publication reports: Diverse differentiation states were reported to be shown by neoantigen-specific CD4+ T cells in melanoma. Neoantigen-specific CD4+ T cells were reported to be correlated with the function of CD8+ T cells, macrophages and B cells.

V loses 4 bases of germline sequence and J loses 2 bases, and the interval between the two ends is 19 bases. The cysteine opens and the phenylalanine closes a CDR3 of 17 amino acids. Only the CDR3 DNA is retained, 51 bases long and in frame from the first base. CDR1 and CDR2, per the germline V gene, are SGHRS and YFSETQ. Library generation was performed with the immunoSEQ multiplex PCR assay. The clones in this table, taken by TCRdb from immuneACCESS, are in-frame only. Not every clone is retained; where verified, under half of the shortfall comes from an unresolved V gene, and the cause of the rest is unknown. The sample records roughly 150,000 clones, approximately 91% of which are singletons. The ten largest clones represent about 1.5% of the sample. Donors were patients with melanoma. On this clone itself: There is no known antigen for this receptor. No much larger clone is present one base from it, and per-base qualities are unavailable.

The rearranged chain carries TRBV5-1 and TRBJ1-3; tentative D gene TRBD1, with 6 bases matching. This clonotype was obtained from a human donor with melanoma. The CDR3 in this case is CASSKSSGALAGNTIYF. The DNA sequence reads TGCGCCAGCAGCAAATCGTCAGGGGCTTTAGCTGGAAACACCATATATTTT.